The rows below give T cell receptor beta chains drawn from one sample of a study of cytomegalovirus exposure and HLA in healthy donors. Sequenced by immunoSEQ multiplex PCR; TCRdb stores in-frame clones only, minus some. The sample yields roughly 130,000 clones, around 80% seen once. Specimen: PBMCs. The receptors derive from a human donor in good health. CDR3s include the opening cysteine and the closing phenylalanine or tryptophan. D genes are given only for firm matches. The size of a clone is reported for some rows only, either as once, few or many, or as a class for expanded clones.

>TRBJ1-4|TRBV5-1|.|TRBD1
CASSLAGGAFGEKLFF
TGCGCCAGCAGCTTGGCAGGGGGCGCATTTGGTGAAAAACTGTTTTTT
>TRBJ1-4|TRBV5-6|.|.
CASSLVGGGEKLFF
TGTGCCAGCAGCTTGGTGGGTGGAGGCGAAAAACTGTTTTTT
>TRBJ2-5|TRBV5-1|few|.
CASTSRQIQETQYF
TGCGCCAGCACTTCACGACAGATTCAAGAGACCCAGTACTTC
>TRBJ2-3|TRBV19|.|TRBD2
CASSTSGGTDTQYF
TGTGCCAGCTCTACTAGCGGGGGCACAGATACGCAGTATTTT
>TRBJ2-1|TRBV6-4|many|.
CASSDRDYNEQFF
TGTGCCAGCAGTGACCGGGACTACAATGAGCAGTTCTTC
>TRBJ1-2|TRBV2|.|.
CASSERVGGYTF
TGTGCCAGCAGTGAGCGGGTCGGGGGCTACACCTTC
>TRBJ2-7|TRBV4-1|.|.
CASSQPGNPYEQYF
TGCGCCAGCAGCCAACCAGGGAATCCATACGAGCAGTACTTC
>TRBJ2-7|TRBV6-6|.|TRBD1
CASSYRDRPYEQYF
TGTGCCAGCAGTTACCGGGACAGGCCCTACGAGCAGTACTTC
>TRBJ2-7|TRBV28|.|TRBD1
CASSYFISGQGHYEQYF
TGTGCCAGCAGTTATTTCATATCGGGACAGGGTCACTACGAGCAGTACTTC
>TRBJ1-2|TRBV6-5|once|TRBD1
CASSLGQGNGYTF
TGTGCCAGCAGTTTGGGACAGGGGAATGGCTACACCTTC
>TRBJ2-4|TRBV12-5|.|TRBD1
CASGPRTGEDIQYF
TGTGCTAGTGGTCCCCGGACAGGGGAGGACATTCAGTACTTC
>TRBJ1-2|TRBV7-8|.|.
CASSPRLLTPYGYTF
TGTGCCAGCAGCCCACGACTCTTAACTCCCTATGGCTACACCTTC
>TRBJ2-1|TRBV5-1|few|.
CASSLVGDEQFF
TGCGCCAGCAGCTTGGTAGGGGATGAGCAGTTCTTC
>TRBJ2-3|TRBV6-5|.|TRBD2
CASSPGLAAHTQYF
TGTGCCAGCAGTCCGGGACTAGCGGCACATACGCAGTATTTT
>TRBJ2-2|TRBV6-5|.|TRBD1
CASSEGAITGELFF
TGTGCCAGCAGCGAGGGGGCTATCACCGGGGAGCTGTTTTTT
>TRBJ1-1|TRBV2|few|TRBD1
CASTGQRLSNTEAFF
TGTGCCAGCACGGGACAGCGCCTGTCGAACACTGAAGCTTTCTTT
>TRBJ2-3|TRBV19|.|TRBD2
CASSGGGTDTQYF
TGTGCCAGTAGCGGGGGGGGAACAGATACGCAGTATTTT
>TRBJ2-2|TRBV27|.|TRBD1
CASLRTGLNGELFF
TGTGCCAGCCTCCGGACAGGGCTTAACGGGGAGCTGTTTTTT
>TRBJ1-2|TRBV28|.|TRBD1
CASSFPSGTDGYGYTF
TGTGCCAGCAGTTTTCCCTCCGGGACAGATGGCTATGGCTACACCTTC
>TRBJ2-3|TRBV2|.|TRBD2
CASTGTSGESTDTQYF
TGTGCCAGCACCGGGACTAGCGGGGAGTCCACAGATACGCAGTATTTT
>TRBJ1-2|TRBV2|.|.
CASTQGTGYTF
TGTGCCAGCACTCAGGGGACTGGCTACACCTTC
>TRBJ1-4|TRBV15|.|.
CATSRDRAKRVGSTNEKLFF
TGTGCCACCAGCAGAGATAGGGCCAAGCGGGTGGGTTCGACTAATGAAAAACTGTTTTTT
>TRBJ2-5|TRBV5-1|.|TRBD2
CASSWGTSGKETQYF
TGCGCCAGCAGCTGGGGGACTAGCGGGAAAGAGACCCAGTACTTC
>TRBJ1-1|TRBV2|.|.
CASSEEGPGTEAFF
TGTGCCAGCAGTGAGGAGGGACCAGGGACTGAAGCTTTCTTT
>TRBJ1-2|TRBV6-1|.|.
CASSPDTSYGYTF
TGTGCCAGCAGCCCGGACACATCTTATGGCTACACCTTC
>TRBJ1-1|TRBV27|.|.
CASSFRGGNTEAFF
TGTGCCAGCAGTTTTAGAGGAGGGAACACTGAAGCTTTCTTT
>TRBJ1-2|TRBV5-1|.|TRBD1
CASSPRTGGDGYTF
TGCGCCAGCAGCCCCAGGACAGGGGGCGATGGCTACACCTTC
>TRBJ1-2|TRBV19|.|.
CASSTTQSRRGQRGYTF
TGTGCCAGTAGTACGACCCAGTCCCGCAGGGGTCAGCGTGGCTACACCTTC
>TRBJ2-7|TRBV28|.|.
CASSLVSGNEQYF
TGTGCCAGCAGTTTAGTGTCGGGAAACGAGCAGTACTTC
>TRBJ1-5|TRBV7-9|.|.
CASSLGAGAGQPQHF
TGTGCCAGCAGCTTAGGGGCGGGGGCAGGTCAGCCCCAGCATTTT
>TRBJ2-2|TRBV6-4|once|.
CASSEGQMNTGELFF
TGCGCCAGCTCAGAAGGACAGATGAACACCGGGGAGCTGTTTTTT
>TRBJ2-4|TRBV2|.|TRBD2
CASSEVSVLAGAVQYF
TGTGCCAGCAGTGAAGTTTCCGTTCTAGCGGGGGCCGTTCAGTACTTC
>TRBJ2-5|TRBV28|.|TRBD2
CASSGASGGGPQETQYF
TGTGCCAGCAGTGGGGCTAGCGGGGGGGGCCCTCAAGAGACCCAGTACTTC
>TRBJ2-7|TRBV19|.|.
CASSIGLISYEQYF
TGTGCCAGTAGTATAGGACTTATCTCCTACGAGCAGTACTTC
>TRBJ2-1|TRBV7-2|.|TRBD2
CASSLASGGLSYNEQFF
TGTGCCAGCAGCTTAGCTAGCGGGGGTCTAAGTTACAATGAGCAGTTCTTC
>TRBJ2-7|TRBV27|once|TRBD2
CASSPPRGAGGLYEQYF
TGTGCCAGCAGTCCTCCTAGGGGAGCGGGGGGACTCTACGAGCAGTACTTC
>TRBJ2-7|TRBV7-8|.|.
CASSLGEVSHEQYF
TGTGCCAGCAGCTTAGGAGAAGTAAGCCACGAGCAGTACTTC
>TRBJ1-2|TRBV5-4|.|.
CASSFEGGSGYTF
TGTGCCAGCAGTTTTGAAGGGGGAAGTGGCTACACCTTC
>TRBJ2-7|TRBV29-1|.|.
CSVAPSVNEQYF
TGCAGCGTTGCTCCCAGCGTAAACGAGCAGTACTTC
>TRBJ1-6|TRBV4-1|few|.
CASSQGGGGAMWYSPLHF
TGCGCCAGCAGCCAAGGGGGGGGAGGGGCTATGTGGTACTCACCCCTCCACTTT
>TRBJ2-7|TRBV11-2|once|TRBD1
CASTDRAYEQYF
TGTGCCAGCACTGACAGGGCCTACGAGCAGTACTTC
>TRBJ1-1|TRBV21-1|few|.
CASSWPGQGGTEAFF
TGTGCCAGCAGCTGGCCCGGACAGGGTGGAACTGAAGCTTTCTTT
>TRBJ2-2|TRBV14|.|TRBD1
CASSHGTGGLGGELFF
TGTGCCAGCAGCCACGGGACAGGGGGCCTGGGCGGGGAGCTGTTTTTT
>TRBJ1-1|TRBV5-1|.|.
CASSLGFGTEAFF
TGCGCCAGCAGCTTGGGATTCGGGACTGAAGCTTTCTTT
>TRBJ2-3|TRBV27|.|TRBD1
CATFYVYPGQGVDTQYF
TGTGCCACCTTCTACGTCTACCCGGGACAGGGAGTAGATACGCAGTATTTT
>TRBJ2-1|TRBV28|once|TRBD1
CASVYPGQGRDEQFF
TGTGCCAGCGTGTATCCGGGACAGGGGAGAGATGAGCAGTTCTTC
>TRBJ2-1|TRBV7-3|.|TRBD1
CASSPPGQYEQFF
TGTGCCAGCAGCCCCCCGGGACAGTATGAGCAGTTCTTC
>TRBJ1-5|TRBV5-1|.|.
CASSPGGESNQPQHF
TGCGCCAGCAGCCCTGGGGGGGAAAGCAATCAGCCCCAGCATTTT
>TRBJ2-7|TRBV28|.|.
CASRAPTGSTYEQYF
TGTGCCAGCAGGGCACCGACAGGTAGTACCTACGAGCAGTACTTC
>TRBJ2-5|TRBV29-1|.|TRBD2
CSALVVVSGGSEETQYF
TGCAGCGCATTGGTTGTCGTTAGCGGGGGATCGGAAGAGACCCAGTACTTC
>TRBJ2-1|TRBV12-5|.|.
CASGIAFGEQFF
TGTGCTAGTGGTATAGCGTTTGGTGAGCAGTTCTTC
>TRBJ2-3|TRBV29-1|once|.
CSVGLTVTSTDTQYF
TGCAGCGTGGGCCTGACAGTTACTAGCACAGATACGCAGTATTTT
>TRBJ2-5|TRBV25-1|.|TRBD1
CASSGGGDRGLVKTQYF
TGTGCCAGCAGCGGGGGAGGGGACAGGGGCTTGGTAAAGACCCAGTACTTC